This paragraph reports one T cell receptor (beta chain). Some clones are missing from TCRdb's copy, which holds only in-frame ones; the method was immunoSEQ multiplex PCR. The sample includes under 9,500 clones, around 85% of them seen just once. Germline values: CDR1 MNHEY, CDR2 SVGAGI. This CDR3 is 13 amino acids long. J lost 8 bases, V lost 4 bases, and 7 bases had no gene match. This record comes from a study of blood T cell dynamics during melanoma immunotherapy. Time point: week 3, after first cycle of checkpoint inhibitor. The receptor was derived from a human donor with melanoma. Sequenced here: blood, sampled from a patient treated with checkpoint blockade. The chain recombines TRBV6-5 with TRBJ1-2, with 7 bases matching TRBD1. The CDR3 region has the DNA TGTGCCAGCAGTTTGAGGGGGCTTCAAGGCTACACCTTC. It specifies CASSLRGLQGYTF.